A single T cell receptor (beta chain) is shown here with its context. Its specificity is unknown. The germline V gene encodes CDR1 SEHNR and CDR2 FQNEAQ (reference sequence). This CDR3 is built from 17 residues. V was pared by 1 base and J by 6 bases, with 8 bases of the junction left unmatched. This sample stems from a study of graft-versus-host responses after intestinal transplantation. Study at large: Recipients obtained multivisceral, liver-intestinal, or isolated intestinal transplants. Recipients uniformly received anti-thymocyte globulin induction, followed by tacrolimus and steroids for three to four years.

General observations from the study: The study found high graft-versus-host to host-versus-graft clonal ratios in allografts of patients with graft-donor T cell macrochimerism.

The table came from immunoSEQ multiplex PCR; TCRdb's copy has only in-frame clones and leaves some out. The sample holds 90,000 to 150,000 clones, approximately 95% seen once. The chain couples TRBV7-9 to TRBJ2-1; 11 bases are shared with TRBD2. The source was unstimulated CD8+ T cells sorted from spleen or lymph node cells, collected before intestinal transplant. The receptor's source is a human donor who received an intestinal transplant. CDR3 nucleotides: TGTGCCAGCAGCTTAGGCACTAGCGGGAGACGGGGCAATGAGCAGTTCTTC. This encodes CASSLGTSGRRGNEQFF.